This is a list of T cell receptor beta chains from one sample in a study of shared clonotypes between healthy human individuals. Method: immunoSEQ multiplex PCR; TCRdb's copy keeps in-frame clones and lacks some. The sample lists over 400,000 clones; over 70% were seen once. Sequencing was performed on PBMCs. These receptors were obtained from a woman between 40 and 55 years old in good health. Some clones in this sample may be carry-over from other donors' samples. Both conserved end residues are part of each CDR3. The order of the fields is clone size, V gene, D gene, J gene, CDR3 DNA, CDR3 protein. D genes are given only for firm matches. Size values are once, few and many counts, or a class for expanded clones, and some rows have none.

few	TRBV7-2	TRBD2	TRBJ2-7	TGTGCCAGCAGCCCTCGAACTAGCGGAACCTACGAGCAGTACTTC	CASSPRTSGTYEQYF
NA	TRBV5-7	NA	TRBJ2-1	TGTGCCAGCAGCCGTCCGGGGCAGGGGTGGGGTGAGCAGTTCTTC	CASSRPGQGWGEQFF
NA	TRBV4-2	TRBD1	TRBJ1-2	TGTGCCAGCAGCCGAGGGGACAGGACCCAAGGGGGCTACACCTTC	CASSRGDRTQGGYTF
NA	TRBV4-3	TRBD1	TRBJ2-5	TGCGCCAGCAGCCAAGGGGACAGGGGGCGGCGGGAGACCCAGTACTTC	CASSQGDRGRRETQYF
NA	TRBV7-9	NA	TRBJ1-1	TGTGCCAGCAGCTGGCCACAGAGGAACACTGAAGCTTTCTTT	CASSWPQRNTEAFF
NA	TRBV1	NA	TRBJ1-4	TGCACCAGCAGCCACGACCCAATCGGACAGGGGAATGAAAAACTGTTTTTT	CTSSHDPIGQGNEKLFF
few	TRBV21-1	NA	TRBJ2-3	TGTGCCAGCAGCAAAGGGACCTACACAGATACGCAGTATTTT	CASSKGTYTDTQYF
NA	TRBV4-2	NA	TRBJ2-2	TGTGCCAGCAGCCAAGAGGGAGTCACCGGGGAGCTGTTTTTT	CASSQEGVTGELFF
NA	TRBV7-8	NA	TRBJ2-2	TGTGCCAGCACCCGACTTGGACAGAAGAACGGGGAGCTGTTTTTT	CASTRLGQKNGELFF
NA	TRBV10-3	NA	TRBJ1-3	TGTGCCATCAGAGAAGGGTCTGGAAACACCATATATTTT	CAIREGSGNTIYF
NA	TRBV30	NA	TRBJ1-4	TGTGCCTGGAGTCGAACAGGGCTCTATGGTGAAAAACTGTTTTTT	CAWSRTGLYGEKLFF
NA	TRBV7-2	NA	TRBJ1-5	TGTGCCAGCAGCTTGGGGATGAGCAATCAGCCCCAGCATTTT	CASSLGMSNQPQHF
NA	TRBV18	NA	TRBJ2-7	TGTGCCAGCTCACCTGAGTTCGGGACACGGGCCTACGAGCAGTACTTC	CASSPEFGTRAYEQYF
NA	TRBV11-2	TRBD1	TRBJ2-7	TGTGCCAGCAGCGTTGGGGTGGGGGACAGGGACTACGAGCAGTACTTC	CASSVGVGDRDYEQYF
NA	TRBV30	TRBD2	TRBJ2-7	TGTGCCTGGACTAGCGGGCACTACGAGCAGTACTTC	CAWTSGHYEQYF
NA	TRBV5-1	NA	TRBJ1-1	TGCGCCAGCAGCTTGACAGGGAACACTGAAGCTTTCTTT	CASSLTGNTEAFF
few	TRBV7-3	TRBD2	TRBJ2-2	TGTGCCAGCAGCTTAATAATAGCGGGAGCCACCGGGGAGCTGTTTTTT	CASSLIIAGATGELFF
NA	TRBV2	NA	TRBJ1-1	TGTGCCAGCAGTACCGACAGCCTTAAAGCTTTCTTT	CASSTDSLKAFF
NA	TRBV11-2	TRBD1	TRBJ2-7	TGTGCCAGCAGGCTAACAGGGGGCGAGCAGTACTTC	CASRLTGGEQYF
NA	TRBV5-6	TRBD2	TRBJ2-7	TGTGCCAGCAGCTGGGGACTGCTAGCGGGATCATACGAGCAGTACTTC	CASSWGLLAGSYEQYF
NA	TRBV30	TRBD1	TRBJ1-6	TGTGCCTGGAACTGGGGAGCAGGGGGCGCAGGGTCACCCCTCCACTTT	CAWNWGAGGAGSPLHF
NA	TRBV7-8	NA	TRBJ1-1	TGTGCCAGCAGCCCAGTAGGACAGCCTGAAGCTTTCTTT	CASSPVGQPEAFF